The 8 T cell receptor beta chains below come from one sample, sequenced in a study of post-analysis software for immune sequencing data. Unique molecular identifiers featured in each of the TCR beta cDNA libraries. TCRdb independently ran MiXCR on the PCR reads; one entry per CDR3 protein. The data hold about 200,000 distinct CDR3 sequences, with 29% observed a single time. General observations from the study: In patients, TRBV5-6, TRBV5-1 and TRBV20-1 belonged to five TRBV segments found more frequently than in controls.

No antigen has been assigned to these receptors. Sample: blood. These receptors all stem from a girl under 18 with multiple sclerosis.

This clonotype was seen repeatedly, ten times or more. V and J are TRBV6-5 and TRBJ1-1; no reliable D call. The germline V and J ends were trimmed by 7 bases and 0 bases, with 15 bases remaining between them. From germline, CDR1 is MNHEY and CDR2 SVGAGI. This CDR3 comprises 15 residues. CDR3 region: CASTETLPMNTEAFF. CDR3 coding DNA: TGTGCCAGCACCGAGACCCTCCCCATGAACACTGAAGCTTTCTTT.

With regard to this clonotype: Relative to the germline gene, one junction end is altered; a read error may explain this. The chain joins TRBV20-1 to TRBJ2-2; D may be TRBD2 (5 bases). Germline V lookup: CDR1 DFQATT, CDR2 SNEGSKA (reference sequence). The CDR3 length is 12 residues. This CDR3 reads CSAQGSPGELYF. CDR3 DNA sequence: TGCAGTGCCCAAGGGTCTCCCGGGGAGCTGTATTTT.

The chain couples TRBV15 to TRBJ1-6, with a possible D match to TRBD1 (5 bases). CDR3 length: 11 residues. CDR1 and CDR2 from the germline V gene are LNHNV and YYDKDF (reference sequence). With 0 bases removed from V and 17 bases from J, the gap between germline ends came to 8 bases. CDR3 DNA sequence: TGTGCCACCAGCAGAGAAGGGGAATTCCACTTT. It yields the protein CATSREGEFHF.

The chain has TRBV30 and TRBJ1-1, with D possibly being TRBD1 (6 bases). The V end was cut by 4 bases, the J end by 7 bases, with 22 bases between. The CDR3 consists of 15 residues. Germline CDR1 reads GTSNPN; CDR2 reads SVGIG (reference sequence). CDR3 bases: TGTGCCTGGACCACCCACAGTTCAGGGGCGAATGAAGCTTTCTTT. This sequence encodes CAWTTHSSGANEAFF.

This clonotype was picked up a small number of times. This sequence joins TRBV24-1 and TRBJ1-5; maybe TRBD1 (5 bases). CDR1 is KGHDR, CDR2 SFDVKD, per germline. V was cut by 5 bases and J by 9 bases, with 19 bases left in between. The CDR3 is 15 residues long. In DNA, the CDR3 is TGTGCCACCAGTGTCATCAGGTCGGGGCAAGGGCCCCAGCATTTT. It yields the protein CATSVIRSGQGPQHF.

This chain connects TRBV5-1 to TRBJ1-5, with 7 bases that match TRBD1. The CDR3 totals 15 residues. Germline lookup yields CDR1 SGHRS and CDR2 YFSETQ. The ends lost 0 bases at V and 8 bases at J; junction bases unmatched: 8. Here the CDR3 DNA reads TGCGCCAGCAGCTTGGGACAGGGCTGGGGGGAGCCCCAGCATTTT. Protein: CASSLGQGWGEPQHF.

Comment on this clonotype: The germline gene is not matched at one end of the junction; a read error may be the cause. The chain employs TRBV24-1 and TRBJ2-7; D is perhaps TRBD1 (6 bases). Germline lookup yields CDR1 KGHDR and CDR2 SFDVKD. There are 14 residues in the CDR3. CDR3 sequence (DNA): TGTGCCACCAGTGAGCCGGGACATGCCTACGAGCAGGACTTC. As protein: CATSEPGHAYEQDF.

The table lists this clonotype with a few counts. V is TRBV20-1 and J is TRBJ2-7; D unresolved. CDR1 is DFQATT, CDR2 SNEGSKA, per germline (reference sequence). This CDR3 contains 13 residues. The ends were cut back, 0 bases at V and 2 bases at J, with 8 bases in the middle. CDR3 region: CSARDKQTYEQYF. The CDR3 DNA reads TGCAGTGCTAGAGATAAACAGACCTACGAGCAGTACTTC.